These T cell receptor beta chains were read from a single sample in a study of control samples from healthy donors and cancer patients. The table came from immunoSEQ multiplex PCR; TCRdb's copy has only in-frame clones and leaves some out. The sample has about 69,000 clones, roughly 90% seen once. The sequenced sample consisted of PBMCs. Every receptor here comes from a man aged 60 to 75 with colorectal cancer. Both conserved end residues are part of each CDR3. A D gene is named only where the DNA matches it firmly. Some rows mark clone size as missing; the rest say once, few, many or name a class of expanded clone.

TRBV9	.	.	TRBJ2-1	CASSPRQSQVGEQFF	TGTGCCAGCAGCCCTCGGCAGTCTCAAGTGGGTGAGCAGTTCTTC
TRBV2	once	.	TRBJ2-1	CASGGGWTLLNEQFF	TGTGCCAGCGGTGGGGGGTGGACCCTCCTCAATGAGCAGTTCTTC
TRBV10-3	.	TRBD1	TRBJ1-5	CAISEGYGTGNNQPQHF	TGTGCCATCAGTGAGGGTTACGGGACAGGGAATAATCAGCCCCAGCATTTT
TRBV7-9	.	TRBD1	TRBJ1-2	CASSLSDRGVLGGYTF	TGTGCCAGCAGCTTAAGTGACAGGGGAGTATTGGGAGGCTACACCTTC
TRBV11-1	.	TRBD2	TRBJ2-1	CASSPQAGGSEQFF	TGTGCCAGCAGCCCCCAGGCGGGGGGGAGTGAGCAGTTCTTC
TRBV24-1	.	TRBD1	TRBJ1-2	CATSESGGGYGYTF	TGTGCCACCAGTGAATCAGGGGGCGGCTATGGCTACACCTTC
TRBV30	.	.	TRBJ1-2	CACPRGYTF	TGTGCCTGCCCCCGAGGCTACACCTTC
TRBV6-5	.	.	TRBJ1-1	CASSYWANTEAFF	TGTGCCAGCAGTTACTGGGCGAACACTGAAGCTTTCTTT
TRBV6-1	once	.	TRBJ2-2	CASSERSPANTGELFF	TGTGCCAGCAGTGAAAGGTCTCCAGCGAACACCGGGGAGCTGTTTTTT
TRBV11-2	medium-sized	TRBD1	TRBJ2-7	CASSLVGQGVYEQYF	TGTGCCAGCAGCTTAGTCGGACAGGGTGTATACGAGCAGTACTTC
TRBV4-2	once	.	TRBJ1-6	CASSRTAEYNSPLHF	TGTGCCAGCAGCCGTACAGCGGAGTATAATTCACCCCTCCACTTT
TRBV27	.	TRBD2	TRBJ2-1	CASSILAGGQHNEQFF	TGTGCCAGCAGTATACTAGCGGGGGGGCAGCACAATGAGCAGTTCTTC
TRBV5-5	.	TRBD2	TRBJ2-7	CASSRRLAGIEQYF	TGTGCCAGCAGCCGGAGACTAGCGGGGATCGAGCAGTACTTC
TRBV12-3/TRBV12-4	.	.	TRBJ1-2	CASSLYRDYGYTF	TGTGCCAGCAGTTTATACAGGGACTATGGCTACACCTTC
TRBV28	.	.	TRBJ1-4	CASSLPRGPNEKLFF	TGTGCCAGCAGTCTACCCAGGGGCCCAAATGAAAAACTGTTTTTT
TRBV6-6	.	TRBD1	TRBJ1-3	CASKPQGTGNTIYF	TGTGCCAGCAAGCCACAGGGGACTGGAAACACCATATATTTT
TRBV7-2	.	.	TRBJ2-6	CACPLANFSGANVLTF	TGTGCCTGCCCCTTGGCCAATTTCTCTGGGGCCAACGTCCTGACTTTC
TRBV7-6	.	TRBD2	TRBJ2-5	CASSLMTSGKKETQYF	TGTGCCAGCAGCTTGATGACTAGCGGGAAAAAAGAGACCCAGTACTTC
TRBV6-6	once	.	TRBJ1-1	CASKAGNTEAFF	TGTGCCAGCAAGGCAGGGAACACTGAAGCTTTCTTT
TRBV24-1	.	.	TRBJ2-1	CATSTTVNEQFF	TGTGCCACCAGCACGACGGTCAATGAGCAGTTCTTC
TRBV14	.	.	TRBJ1-6	CASSQDSLSSYNSPLHF	TGTGCCAGCAGCCAGGACAGCCTAAGCTCCTATAATTCACCCCTCCACTTT
TRBV19	few	.	TRBJ2-5	CASSIGGLEETQYF	TGTGCCAGTAGTATAGGGGGGTTAGAAGAGACCCAGTACTTC
TRBV28	few	.	TRBJ2-7	CASSLLYRPSYEQYF	TGTGCCAGCAGCCTCCTTTACAGGCCCAGTTACGAGCAGTACTTC
TRBV28	.	.	TRBJ1-1	CASSPRQPNTEAFF	TGTGCCAGCAGTCCCCGACAGCCGAACACTGAAGCTTTCTTT
TRBV18	once	TRBD1	TRBJ2-1	CASSPVRAGGHNEQFF	TGTGCCAGCTCACCAGTCCGGGCAGGGGGCCACAATGAGCAGTTCTTC
TRBV7-9	.	TRBD1	TRBJ1-4	CASSFAGGRGKLFF	TGTGCCAGCAGCTTCGCAGGGGGCAGGGGAAAACTGTTTTTT
TRBV7-2	.	.	TRBJ2-3	CASTSNGGDTQYF	TGTGCCAGCACCTCCAACGGAGGAGATACGCAGTATTTT
TRBV4-2	.	.	TRBJ1-2	CASSQDIGGGYGYTF	TGTGCCAGCAGCCAAGATATCGGGGGAGGCTATGGCTACACCTTC
TRBV11-2	.	TRBD1	TRBJ1-2	CASSLIGTGVGYTF	TGTGCCAGCAGCTTAATCGGGACAGGGGTCGGCTACACCTTC
TRBV2	.	TRBD1	TRBJ1-5	CATKTGNQPQHF	TGTGCCACAAAGACAGGGAATCAGCCCCAGCATTTT
TRBV4-1	.	.	TRBJ2-7	CASSQGGSTYEQYF	TGCGCCAGCAGCCAAGGTGGCAGCACCTACGAGCAGTACTTC
TRBV20-1	.	TRBD1	TRBJ2-7	CSANRGVEQYF	TGCAGTGCTAACAGGGGGGTCGAGCAGTACTTC
TRBV19	once	.	TRBJ2-1	CASSIGPPGVSYNEQFF	TGTGCCAGTAGTATAGGGCCTCCGGGGGTCTCCTACAATGAGCAGTTCTTC
TRBV5-6	.	TRBD2	TRBJ2-7	CASSFERGEQYF	TGTGCCAGCAGCTTCGAGCGGGGGGAGCAGTACTTC
TRBV19	.	TRBD1	TRBJ1-1	CASSELGQRTEAFF	TGTGCCAGTAGCGAACTGGGACAGAGGACTGAAGCTTTCTTT